These T cell receptor beta chains were read from a single sample in a study of blood T cell repertoires in COVID-19. Only in-frame clones appear in the TCRdb table, and some are missing; sequencing was by immunoSEQ multiplex PCR. The data contain fewer than 250,000 clones, about 80% of them singletons. The sample was PBMCs or T cells enriched from blood (not recorded which). Receptors were obtained from a woman in her forties or fifties who had been exposed to COVID-19. Each CDR3 is given with its conserved first and last residue. Fields, in order: J gene, V gene, clone size, D gene, CDR3 protein, CDR3 DNA. The D gene is left open where the match is weak. Only some rows state a clone size, as once, few, many or a class for expanded clones.

j_gene: TRBJ2-5; v_gene: TRBV5-4; abundance: .; d_gene: TRBD2; CDR3aa: CASSRLGGGARETQYF; CDR3nt: TGTGCCAGCAGCCGGCTCGGCGGGGGGGCTAGAGAGACCCAGTACTTC
j_gene: TRBJ1-2; v_gene: TRBV6-5; abundance: .; d_gene: .; CDR3aa: CASSYSASGGYGYTF; CDR3nt: TGTGCCAGCAGTTACTCGGCGTCGGGGGGCTATGGCTACACCTTC
j_gene: TRBJ2-1; v_gene: TRBV7-9; abundance: .; d_gene: TRBD2; CDR3aa: CASSSKDGGAYNEQFF; CDR3nt: TGTGCCAGCAGCTCCAAAGACGGGGGGGCCTACAATGAGCAGTTCTTC
j_gene: TRBJ1-2; v_gene: TRBV28; abundance: few; d_gene: TRBD1; CDR3aa: CASSQDRGRGYTF; CDR3nt: TGTGCCAGCAGCCAGGACAGGGGGCGCGGATACACCTTC
j_gene: TRBJ1-3; v_gene: TRBV3-1/TRBV3-2; abundance: .; d_gene: TRBD1; CDR3aa: CASSQAGQAAGNTIYF; CDR3nt: TGTGCCAGCAGCCAAGCGGGACAGGCGGCCGGAAACACCATATATTTT
j_gene: TRBJ2-1; v_gene: TRBV5-1; abundance: .; d_gene: TRBD2; CDR3aa: CASSRGLAGGYNEQFF; CDR3nt: TGCGCCAGCAGTCGTGGACTAGCGGGGGGATACAATGAGCAGTTCTTC
j_gene: TRBJ2-6; v_gene: TRBV11-2; abundance: .; d_gene: .; CDR3aa: CASSTPQAPSGANVLTF; CDR3nt: TGTGCCAGCAGCACCCCTCAGGCGCCCTCTGGGGCCAACGTCCTGACTTTC
j_gene: TRBJ1-2; v_gene: TRBV29-1; abundance: .; d_gene: .; CDR3aa: CSVQGSYGYTF; CDR3nt: TGCAGCGTACAGGGTAGCTATGGCTACACCTTC
j_gene: TRBJ2-2; v_gene: TRBV5-1; abundance: .; d_gene: TRBD2; CDR3aa: CASQLAGETGELFF; CDR3nt: TGCGCCAGCCAACTAGCGGGAGAAACCGGGGAGCTGTTTTTT
j_gene: TRBJ2-1; v_gene: TRBV7-2; abundance: .; d_gene: .; CDR3aa: CASRVEASGTAYNEQFF; CDR3nt: TGTGCCAGCAGGGTGGAGGCTTCGGGTACCGCTTACAATGAGCAGTTCTTC
j_gene: TRBJ2-1; v_gene: TRBV24-1; abundance: .; d_gene: TRBD1; CDR3aa: CATSDLGQASEFGEQFF; CDR3nt: TGTGCCACCAGTGACCTGGGACAGGCGAGCGAGTTCGGGGAGCAGTTCTTC
j_gene: TRBJ2-4; v_gene: TRBV11-1; abundance: .; d_gene: .; CDR3aa: CASSLGQVVHNIQYF; CDR3nt: TGTGCCAGCAGCTTAGGGCAAGTGGTTCATAACATTCAGTACTTC
j_gene: TRBJ1-1; v_gene: TRBV13; abundance: .; d_gene: TRBD1; CDR3aa: CASSLLDRGRRSAFF; CDR3nt: TGTGCCAGCAGCTTACTAGACAGGGGGCGCAGATCGGCTTTCTTT
j_gene: TRBJ1-2; v_gene: TRBV12-3/TRBV12-4; abundance: .; d_gene: TRBD1; CDR3aa: CATQGDGYGYTF; CDR3nt: TGTGCCACCCAGGGGGACGGCTATGGCTACACCTTC
j_gene: TRBJ2-3; v_gene: TRBV6-1; abundance: .; d_gene: .; CDR3aa: CASSETLEGPDTQYF; CDR3nt: TGTGCCAGCAGTGAAACTCTCGAGGGCCCCGATACGCAGTATTTT
j_gene: TRBJ2-3; v_gene: TRBV19; abundance: .; d_gene: .; CDR3aa: CASSIGTPRDTQYF; CDR3nt: TGTGCCAGTAGTATCGGGACACCAAGAGATACGCAGTATTTT
j_gene: TRBJ2-7; v_gene: TRBV2; abundance: once; d_gene: .; CDR3aa: CASSVAGGRYEQYF; CDR3nt: TGTGCCAGCAGTGTTGCAGGGGGGAGGTACGAGCAGTACTTC
j_gene: TRBJ2-5; v_gene: TRBV5-1; abundance: .; d_gene: .; CDR3aa: CASSLARETQYF; CDR3nt: TGCGCCAGCAGCTTGGCCCGAGAGACCCAGTACTTC
j_gene: TRBJ2-5; v_gene: TRBV5-4; abundance: .; d_gene: TRBD2; CDR3aa: CASSLTSGQETQYF; CDR3nt: TGTGCCAGCAGCTTGACTAGCGGACAAGAGACCCAGTACTTC
j_gene: TRBJ2-5; v_gene: TRBV19; abundance: few; d_gene: TRBD1; CDR3aa: CASKESGTGLETQYF; CDR3nt: TGTGCCAGTAAGGAGTCGGGGACAGGGTTGGAGACCCAGTACTTC
j_gene: TRBJ1-2; v_gene: TRBV20-1; abundance: .; d_gene: .; CDR3aa: CSASLGGGYTF; CDR3nt: TGCAGTGCTAGTTTGGGAGGGGGCTACACCTTC
j_gene: TRBJ1-3; v_gene: TRBV21-1; abundance: .; d_gene: .; CDR3aa: CRNRPRSTIYF; CDR3nt: TGTAGGAACAGACCCCGAAGCACCATATATTTT
j_gene: TRBJ1-1; v_gene: TRBV7-6; abundance: few; d_gene: TRBD1; CDR3aa: CASTSLGTGGPNTEAFF; CDR3nt: TGTGCCAGCACCTCGTTGGGGACAGGGGGACCGAACACTGAAGCTTTCTTT
j_gene: TRBJ2-5; v_gene: TRBV7-8; abundance: .; d_gene: .; CDR3aa: CASSLAPRGSRQQETQYF; CDR3nt: TGTGCCAGCAGCTTAGCCCCCCGGGGGAGTCGACAACAAGAGACCCAGTACTTC
j_gene: TRBJ2-4; v_gene: TRBV28; abundance: few; d_gene: .; CDR3aa: CASSLVSSLAKNIQYF; CDR3nt: TGTGCCAGCAGTTTAGTATCCAGTTTAGCCAAAAACATTCAGTACTTC
j_gene: TRBJ2-7; v_gene: TRBV30; abundance: .; d_gene: .; CDR3aa: CAWSLISSRQYF; CDR3nt: TGTGCCTGGAGCCTAATATCTAGCAGGCAGTACTTC
j_gene: TRBJ2-1; v_gene: TRBV5-4; abundance: .; d_gene: .; CDR3aa: CASSLSGNEQFF; CDR3nt: TGTGCCAGCAGCTTGAGCGGCAATGAGCAGTTCTTC
j_gene: TRBJ2-7; v_gene: TRBV7-2; abundance: .; d_gene: .; CDR3aa: CASSARVSAPYEQYF; CDR3nt: TGTGCCAGCAGCGCCCGGGTCTCGGCTCCCTACGAGCAGTACTTC
j_gene: TRBJ2-7; v_gene: TRBV15; abundance: .; d_gene: TRBD1; CDR3aa: CATSRGHGQGADEQYF; CDR3nt: TGTGCCACCAGCAGAGGCCATGGACAGGGGGCGGATGAGCAGTACTTC
j_gene: TRBJ2-1; v_gene: TRBV29-1; abundance: .; d_gene: TRBD2; CDR3aa: CSVLLGLAGRGEQFF; CDR3nt: TGCAGCGTCCTACTAGGACTAGCGGGTCGCGGTGAGCAGTTCTTC
j_gene: TRBJ2-3; v_gene: TRBV12-5; abundance: .; d_gene: TRBD1; CDR3aa: CASGVQGQGWSTDTQYF; CDR3nt: TGTGCTAGTGGAGTCCAAGGACAGGGTTGGAGCACAGATACGCAGTATTTT
j_gene: TRBJ2-5; v_gene: TRBV5-4; abundance: .; d_gene: TRBD2; CDR3aa: CASSSRGAAAQETQYF; CDR3nt: TGTGCCAGCAGCTCGCGGGGGGCCGCCGCCCAAGAGACCCAGTACTTC
j_gene: TRBJ2-3; v_gene: TRBV7-9; abundance: .; d_gene: .; CDR3aa: CASSAPGTDTQYF; CDR3nt: TGTGCCAGCAGCGCCCCAGGCACAGATACGCAGTATTTT
j_gene: TRBJ1-3; v_gene: TRBV11-2; abundance: .; d_gene: .; CDR3aa: CASSLSSTIYF; CDR3nt: TGTGCCAGCAGCTTAAGTAGCACCATATATTTT
j_gene: TRBJ1-2; v_gene: TRBV5-4; abundance: .; d_gene: TRBD1; CDR3aa: CASSREGQNYGYTF; CDR3nt: TGTGCCAGCAGCCGCGAGGGACAGAACTATGGCTACACCTTC
j_gene: TRBJ2-5; v_gene: TRBV5-4; abundance: .; d_gene: TRBD2; CDR3aa: CASSLGLAGVRIETQYF; CDR3nt: TGTGCCAGCAGCTTGGGGCTAGCGGGGGTTAGGATAGAGACCCAGTACTTC
j_gene: TRBJ2-1; v_gene: TRBV5-1; abundance: .; d_gene: .; CDR3aa: CASSSPTGNEQFF; CDR3nt: TGCGCCAGCAGTTCGCCGACAGGCAATGAGCAGTTCTTC
j_gene: TRBJ2-5; v_gene: TRBV19; abundance: .; d_gene: TRBD1; CDR3aa: CASSTAASGTVDQETQYF; CDR3nt: TGTGCCAGTAGTACCGCCGCTTCCGGGACAGTGGACCAAGAGACCCAGTACTTC
j_gene: TRBJ1-6; v_gene: TRBV28; abundance: .; d_gene: TRBD1; CDR3aa: CASSLSGTGFPYNSPLHF; CDR3nt: TGTGCCAGCAGCCTGAGCGGGACAGGGTTCCCCTATAATTCACCCCTCCACTTT
j_gene: TRBJ1-2; v_gene: TRBV10-2; abundance: many; d_gene: .; CDR3aa: CASSEESLYGYTF; CDR3nt: TGCGCCAGCAGTGAGGAGTCACTCTATGGCTACACCTTC
j_gene: TRBJ1-2; v_gene: TRBV11-2; abundance: .; d_gene: .; CDR3aa: CASSLGEPYGYTF; CDR3nt: TGTGCCAGCAGCTTGGGAGAGCCCTATGGCTACACCTTC
j_gene: TRBJ1-1; v_gene: TRBV18; abundance: .; d_gene: .; CDR3aa: CASSPRRGEYSGNTEAFF; CDR3nt: TGTGCCAGCTCACCACGGCGGGGAGAGTATTCGGGGAACACTGAAGCTTTCTTT
j_gene: TRBJ1-2; v_gene: TRBV11-2; abundance: .; d_gene: TRBD1; CDR3aa: CASSLGTGAGGGYTF; CDR3nt: TGTGCCAGCAGCTTGGGAACAGGGGCAGGAGGTGGCTACACCTTC
j_gene: TRBJ2-5; v_gene: TRBV11-2; abundance: once; d_gene: .; CDR3aa: CASSLDAGNQETQYF; CDR3nt: TGTGCCAGCAGCTTAGACGCGGGGAACCAAGAGACCCAGTACTTC
j_gene: TRBJ1-3; v_gene: TRBV30; abundance: .; d_gene: TRBD1; CDR3aa: CAWSRTGGTGNTIYF; CDR3nt: TGTGCCTGGAGTCGGACAGGGGGCACGGGAAACACCATATATTTT
j_gene: TRBJ2-2; v_gene: TRBV23-1; abundance: .; d_gene: .; CDR3aa: CASRTANTGELFF; CDR3nt: TGCGCCAGCCGGACAGCGAACACCGGGGAGCTGTTTTTT
j_gene: TRBJ1-4; v_gene: TRBV12-5; abundance: .; d_gene: .; CDR3aa: CASGAGVNEKLFF; CDR3nt: TGTGCTAGTGGCGCAGGCGTTAATGAAAAACTGTTTTTT
j_gene: TRBJ2-7; v_gene: TRBV11-2; abundance: once; d_gene: .; CDR3aa: CASSLAVRHYSYEQYF; CDR3nt: TGTGCCAGCAGCTTAGCAGTTCGGCACTACTCCTACGAGCAGTACTTC
j_gene: TRBJ2-7; v_gene: TRBV5-5; abundance: .; d_gene: .; CDR3aa: CASSLAQYEQYF; CDR3nt: TGTGCCAGCAGCTTGGCTCAGTACGAGCAGTACTTC
j_gene: TRBJ2-5; v_gene: TRBV7-2; abundance: once; d_gene: .; CDR3aa: CASSLGNFRETQYF; CDR3nt: TGTGCCAGCAGCCTCGGTAATTTTCGAGAGACCCAGTACTTC